The clone carrying this T cell receptor beta chain was seen more than once but under ten times. Time point: healthy volunteer bleed at 6 weeks. Total RNA came from unfractionated whole blood. The data were taken from a study of human T cells and chemical hapten exposure. TCRdb reanalysed the RACE reads using MiXCR and keeps one entry per CDR3 protein. Among about 45,000 distinct CDR3 sequences listed, about 3.7% were seen once. The source of this sequence is a human donor in good health. Some clones in this sample may be carry-over from other donors' samples. Sequenced: whole blood.

This chain's CDR3 is CASSGGDREAFF. The CDR3 bases are TGTGCCAGCAGTGGGGGGGACAGGGAAGCTTTCTTT. This chain uses TRBV27 with TRBJ1-1, with 8 bases matching TRBD1. This CDR3 contains 12 residues. CDR1 and CDR2 (germline): MNHEY, SMNVEV (reference sequence). The J segment lost 8 bases and the V segment lost 5 bases, leaving 4 bases of the junction unmatched.